This TCR beta chain stems from a study of PD-1 blockade in classical Hodgkin lymphoma. Overall study findings and caveats: It was reported that newly diagnosed patients had less baseline TCR diversity than healthy donors. Factors driving the repertoire differences, possibly disease activity or prior therapy, remain undefined.

In regard to this clone: What it recognizes is unknown.

Only in-frame clones appear in the TCRdb table, and some are missing; sequencing was by immunoSEQ multiplex PCR. Counted here are 2,000 to 2,500 clones, about three quarters occurring once; the ten biggest clones make up 11% to 15%. Germline V CDR1 and CDR2: SGHVS, FNYEAQ. V was clipped by 4 bases and J by 8 bases; unmatched bases: 15. The CDR3 extends over 16 amino acids. Indicated time point: newly diagnosed, previously untreated cHL patient sample. PBMCs, once thawed, yielded CD8+ T cells isolated by magnetic negative selection. Researchers used newly diagnosed, untreated classical Hodgkin lymphoma PBMCs for comparison.

Sequenced: CD8+ T cells from blood. The clonotype originates from a human donor with classical Hodgkin lymphoma. The genes are TRBV7-6 and TRBJ2-3, with TRBD2 matching over 7 bases. As DNA, the CDR3 is TGTGCCAGCAGCTCCCCGGCCGGACTAGTAGTTGGTACGCAGTATTTT. Its translation is CASSSPAGLVVGTQYF.